The T cell receptor (beta chain) under discussion was sequenced for a study of OX40 agonist ivuxolimab in advanced cancers. Study details: Patients with prior anti-PD-1, anti-PD-L1 or anti-CTLA-4 therapy were eligible; approximately 37% had some. General study results and limits: Researchers report that CD8+ T cells had, on average, more expanded clones than CD4+.

Notes on this clone: The antigen is undetermined.

The protocol was immunoSEQ multiplex PCR, while the TCRdb copy is restricted to in-frame clones and leaves out a portion. The data hold tens of thousands of clones, with under 95% observed a single time. The CDR3 spans 15 residues. Autoimmune disease history or systemic immunosuppression led to patient exclusion. The sample consisted of CD4+ or CD8+ T cells sorted from blood, taken in a trial of the OX40 agonist ivuxolimab. The chain recombines TRBV21-1 with TRBJ2-7; the D segment call TRBD1 is taken from the table without a DNA check. TRBV21-1 is shown as a pseudogene. The clonotype comes from an adult with an advanced solid tumor such as melanoma, head and neck, liver or kidney cancer. The CDR3 here is CASRKPGQGACEQYF. For the CDR3, the DNA is TGTGCCAGCAGGAAGCCGGGACAGGGGGCGTGTGAGCAGTACTTC.